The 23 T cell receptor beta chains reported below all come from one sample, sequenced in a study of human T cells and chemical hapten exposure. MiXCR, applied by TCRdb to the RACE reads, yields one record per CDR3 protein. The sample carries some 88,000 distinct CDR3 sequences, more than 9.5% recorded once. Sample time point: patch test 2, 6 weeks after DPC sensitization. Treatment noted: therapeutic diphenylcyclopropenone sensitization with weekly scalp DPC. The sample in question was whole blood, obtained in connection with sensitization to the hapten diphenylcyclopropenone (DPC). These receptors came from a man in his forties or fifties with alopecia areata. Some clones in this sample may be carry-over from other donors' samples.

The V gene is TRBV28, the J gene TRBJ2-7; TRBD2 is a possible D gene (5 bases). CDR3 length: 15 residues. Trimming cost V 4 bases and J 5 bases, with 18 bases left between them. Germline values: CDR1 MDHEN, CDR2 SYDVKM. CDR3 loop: CASSSSGGGRDEQYF. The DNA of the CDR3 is TGTGCCAGCAGTTCCTCCGGAGGAGGTCGCGACGAGCAGTACTTC.

The CDR3 here is CSARIRDPTEAFF. As DNA, the CDR3 is TGCAGTGCTAGGATACGGGATCCCACTGAAGCTTTCTTT. The gene calls are TRBV20-1 and TRBJ1-1; D gene ambiguous. The CDR3 runs 13 residues. Deletions cut 3 bases from V and 4 bases from J, with 12 bases between. Germline V gives CDR1 DFQATT, CDR2 SNEGSKA (reference sequence).

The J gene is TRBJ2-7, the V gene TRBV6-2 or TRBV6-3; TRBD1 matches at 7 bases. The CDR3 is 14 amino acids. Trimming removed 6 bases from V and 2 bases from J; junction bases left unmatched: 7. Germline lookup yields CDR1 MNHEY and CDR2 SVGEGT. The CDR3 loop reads CASSPPTGAYEQYV. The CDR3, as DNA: TGTGCCAGCAGCCCCCCCACAGGGGCCTACGAGCAGTACGTC.

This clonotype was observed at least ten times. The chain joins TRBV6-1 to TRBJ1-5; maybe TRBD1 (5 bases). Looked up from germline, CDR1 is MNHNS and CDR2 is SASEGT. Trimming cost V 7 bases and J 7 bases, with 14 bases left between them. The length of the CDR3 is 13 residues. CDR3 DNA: TGTGCCAGCAAGGAGGGGAATCAGCAGCCCCAGCATTTT. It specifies CASKEGNQQPQHF.

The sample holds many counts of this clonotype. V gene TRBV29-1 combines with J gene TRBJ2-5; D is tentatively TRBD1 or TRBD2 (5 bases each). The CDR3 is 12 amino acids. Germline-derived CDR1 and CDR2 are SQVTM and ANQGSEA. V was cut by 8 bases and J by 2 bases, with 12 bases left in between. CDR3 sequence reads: CSLRDGQETQYF. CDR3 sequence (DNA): TGCAGCCTCCGGGACGGTCAAGAGACCCAGTACTTC.

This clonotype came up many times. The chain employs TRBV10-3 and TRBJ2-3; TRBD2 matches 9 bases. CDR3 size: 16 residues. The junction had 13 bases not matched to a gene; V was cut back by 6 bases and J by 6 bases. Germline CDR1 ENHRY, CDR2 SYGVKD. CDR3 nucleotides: TGTGCCATCAGGCGGTCGGCTAGCGGGAATCTGGATACGCAGTATTTT. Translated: CAIRRSASGNLDTQYF.

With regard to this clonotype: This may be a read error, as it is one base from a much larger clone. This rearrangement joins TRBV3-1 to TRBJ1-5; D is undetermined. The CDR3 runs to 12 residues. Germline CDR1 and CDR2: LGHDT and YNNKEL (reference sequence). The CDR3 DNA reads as TGTACCAGCAGCCAAGGGAATCAGCCCCAGCATTTT. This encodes CTSSQGNQPQHF.

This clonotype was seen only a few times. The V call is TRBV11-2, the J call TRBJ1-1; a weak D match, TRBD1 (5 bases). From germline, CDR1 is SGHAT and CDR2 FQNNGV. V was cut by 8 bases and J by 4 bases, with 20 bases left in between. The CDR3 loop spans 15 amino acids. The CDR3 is CASGTGWLGRTEAFF. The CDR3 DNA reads TGTGCCAGCGGAACAGGTTGGCTGGGGCGCACTGAAGCTTTCTTT. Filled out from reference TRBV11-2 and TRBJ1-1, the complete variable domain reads EAGVAQSPRYKIIEKRQSVAFWCNPISGHATLYWYQQILGQGPKLLIQFQNNGVVDDSQLPKDRFSAERLKGVDSTLKIQPAKLEDSAVYLCASGTGWLGRTEAFFGQGTRLTVV.

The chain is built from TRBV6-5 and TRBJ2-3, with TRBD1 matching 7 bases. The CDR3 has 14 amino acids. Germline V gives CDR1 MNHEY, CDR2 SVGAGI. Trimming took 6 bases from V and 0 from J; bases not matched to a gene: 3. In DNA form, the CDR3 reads TGTGCCAGCAGGGCGACAGGGAGCACAGATACGCAGTATTTT. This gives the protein CASRATGSTDTQYF.

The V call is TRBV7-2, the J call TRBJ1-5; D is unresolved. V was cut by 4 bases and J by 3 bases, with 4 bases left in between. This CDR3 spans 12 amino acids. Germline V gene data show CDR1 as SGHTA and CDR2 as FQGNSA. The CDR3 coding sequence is TGTGCCAGCAGCTCATACAATCAGCCCCAGCATTTT. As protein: CASSSYNQPQHF.

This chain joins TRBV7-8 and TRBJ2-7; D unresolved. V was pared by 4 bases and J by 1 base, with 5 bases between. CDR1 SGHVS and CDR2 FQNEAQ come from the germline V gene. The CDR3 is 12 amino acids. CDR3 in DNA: TGTGCCAGCAGCTCCCTGTCCTACGAGCAGTACTTC. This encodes CASSSLSYEQYF. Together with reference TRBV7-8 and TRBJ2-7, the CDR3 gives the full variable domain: GAGVSQSPRYKVAKRGQDVALRCDPISGHVSLFWYQQALGQGPEFLTYFQNEAQLDKSGLPSDRFFAERPEGSVSTLKIQRTQQEDSAVYLCASSSLSYEQYFGPGTRLTVT.

CDR3 in amino acids: CSARGTVSTDTQYF. Written as DNA, the CDR3 is TGCAGTGCTAGAGGGACCGTTAGCACAGATACGCAGTATTTT. The chain uses TRBV20-1 and TRBJ2-3; no definite D call. Trimming cost V 1 base and J 0 bases, with 8 bases left between them. The CDR3 has 14 residues. Germline CDR1 is DFQATT and CDR2 is SNEGSKA (reference sequence).

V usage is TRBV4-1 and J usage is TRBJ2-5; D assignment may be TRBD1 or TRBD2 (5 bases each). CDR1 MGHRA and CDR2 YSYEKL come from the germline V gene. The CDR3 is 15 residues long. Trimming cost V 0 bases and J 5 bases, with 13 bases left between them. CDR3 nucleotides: TGCGCCAGCAGCCAAGATGGGACCAGGGACGAGACCCAGTACTTC. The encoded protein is CASSQDGTRDETQYF.

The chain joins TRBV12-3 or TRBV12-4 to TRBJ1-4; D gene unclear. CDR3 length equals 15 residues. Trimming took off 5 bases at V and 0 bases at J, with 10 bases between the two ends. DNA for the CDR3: TGTGCCAGCAGTCCCTTGGATACAACTAATGAAAAACTGTTTTTT. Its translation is CASSPLDTTNEKLFF.

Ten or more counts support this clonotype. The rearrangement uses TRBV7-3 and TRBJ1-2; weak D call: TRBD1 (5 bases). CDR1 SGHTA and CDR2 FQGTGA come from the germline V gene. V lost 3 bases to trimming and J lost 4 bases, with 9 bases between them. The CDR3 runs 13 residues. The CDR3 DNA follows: TGTGCCAGCAGCTTGGGGGGGTCCTATGGCTACACCTTC. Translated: CASSLGGSYGYTF.

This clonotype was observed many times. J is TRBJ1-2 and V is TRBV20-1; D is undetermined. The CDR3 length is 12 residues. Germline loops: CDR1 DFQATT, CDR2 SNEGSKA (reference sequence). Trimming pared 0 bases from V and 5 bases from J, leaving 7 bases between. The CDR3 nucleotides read TGCAGTGCTAGAGATTTGGTGTATGGCTACACCTTC. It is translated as CSARDLVYGYTF.

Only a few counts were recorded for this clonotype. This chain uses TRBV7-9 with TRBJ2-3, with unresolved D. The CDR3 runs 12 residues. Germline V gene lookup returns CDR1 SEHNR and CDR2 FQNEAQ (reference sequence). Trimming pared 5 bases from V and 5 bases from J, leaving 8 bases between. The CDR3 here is CASSLLQDTQYF. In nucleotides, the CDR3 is TGTGCCAGCAGCCTACTACAAGATACGCAGTATTTT.

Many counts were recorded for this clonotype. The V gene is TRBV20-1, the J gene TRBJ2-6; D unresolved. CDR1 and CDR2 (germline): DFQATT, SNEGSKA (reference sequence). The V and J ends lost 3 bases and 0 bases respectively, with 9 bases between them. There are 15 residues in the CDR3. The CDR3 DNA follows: TGCAGTGCTAGGGCGCAGATCTCTGGGGCCAACGTCCTGACTTTC. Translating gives CSARAQISGANVLTF.

DNA of the CDR3: TGCGCCAGCAGCACGGGACTAGCGGAAGAGACCCAGTACTTC. Its translation: CASSTGLAEETQYF. The chain carries TRBV5-1 and TRBJ2-5, with 11 bases lining up with TRBD2. Germline values: CDR1 SGHRS, CDR2 YFSETQ. CDR3 length: 14 amino acids. V dropped 4 bases and J dropped 3; count of bases not matched to a gene: 2.

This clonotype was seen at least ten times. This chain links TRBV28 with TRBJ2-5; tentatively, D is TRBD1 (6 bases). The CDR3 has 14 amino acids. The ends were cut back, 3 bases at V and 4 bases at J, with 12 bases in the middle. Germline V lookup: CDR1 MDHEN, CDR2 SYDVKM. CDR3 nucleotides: TGTGCCAGCAGTTTTGACAGGTCATTAGAGACCCAGTACTTC. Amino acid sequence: CASSFDRSLETQYF.

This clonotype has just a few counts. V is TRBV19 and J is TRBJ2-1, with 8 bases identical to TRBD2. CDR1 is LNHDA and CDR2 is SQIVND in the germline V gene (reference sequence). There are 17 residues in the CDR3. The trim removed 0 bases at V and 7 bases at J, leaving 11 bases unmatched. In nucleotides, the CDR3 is TGTGCCAGTAGTATAGACGTCCTAGCGGGTCTTGGGAATGAGCAGTTCTTC. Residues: CASSIDVLAGLGNEQFF.

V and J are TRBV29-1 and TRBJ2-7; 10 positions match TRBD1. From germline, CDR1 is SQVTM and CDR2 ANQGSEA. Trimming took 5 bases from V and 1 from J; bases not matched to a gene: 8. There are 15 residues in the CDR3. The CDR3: CSVQPLDRGSYEQYF. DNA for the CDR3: TGCAGCGTTCAACCGCTGGACAGGGGGTCCTACGAGCAGTACTTC.

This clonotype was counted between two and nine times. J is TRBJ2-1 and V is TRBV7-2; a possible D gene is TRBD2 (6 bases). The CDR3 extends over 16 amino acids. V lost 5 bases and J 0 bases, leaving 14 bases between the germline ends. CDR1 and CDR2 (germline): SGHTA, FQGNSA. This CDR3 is CASSPGTPSSYNEQFF. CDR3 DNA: TGTGCCAGCAGCCCCGGGACTCCGAGCTCCTACAATGAGCAGTTCTTC.